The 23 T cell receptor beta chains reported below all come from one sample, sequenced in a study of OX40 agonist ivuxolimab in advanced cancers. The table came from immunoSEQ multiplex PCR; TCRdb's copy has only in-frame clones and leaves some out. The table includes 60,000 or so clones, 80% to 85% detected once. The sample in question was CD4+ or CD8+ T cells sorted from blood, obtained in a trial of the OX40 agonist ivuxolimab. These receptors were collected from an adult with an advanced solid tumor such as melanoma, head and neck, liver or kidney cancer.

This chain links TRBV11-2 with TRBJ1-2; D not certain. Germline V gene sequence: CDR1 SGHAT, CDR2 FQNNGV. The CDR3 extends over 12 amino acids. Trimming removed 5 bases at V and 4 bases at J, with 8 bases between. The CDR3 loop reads CASSPEGYGYTF. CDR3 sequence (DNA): TGTGCCAGCAGCCCTGAAGGCTATGGCTACACCTTC. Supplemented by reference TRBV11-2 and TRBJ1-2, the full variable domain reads EAGVAQSPRYKIIEKRQSVAFWCNPISGHATLYWYQQILGQGPKLLIQFQNNGVVDDSQLPKDRFSAERLKGVDSTLKIQPAKLEDSAVYLCASSPEGYGYTFGSGTRLTVV.

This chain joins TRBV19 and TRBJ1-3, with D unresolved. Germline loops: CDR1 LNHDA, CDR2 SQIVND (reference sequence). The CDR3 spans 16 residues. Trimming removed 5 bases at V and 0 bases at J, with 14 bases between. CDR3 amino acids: CASSPADRHSGNTIYF. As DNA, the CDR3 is TGTGCCAGTAGTCCTGCGGACCGCCACTCTGGAAACACCATATATTTT.

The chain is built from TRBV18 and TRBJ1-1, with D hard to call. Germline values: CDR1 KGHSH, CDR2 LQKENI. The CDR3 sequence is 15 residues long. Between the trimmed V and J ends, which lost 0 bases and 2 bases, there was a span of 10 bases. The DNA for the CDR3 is TGTGCCAGCTCACCACCCCCAGGCCAAAACACTGAAGCTTTCTTT. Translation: CASSPPPGQNTEAFF.

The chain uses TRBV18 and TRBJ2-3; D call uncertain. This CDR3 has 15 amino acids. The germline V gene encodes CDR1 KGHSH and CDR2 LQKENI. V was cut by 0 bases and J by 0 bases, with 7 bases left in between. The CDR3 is CASSPPVQSTDTQYF. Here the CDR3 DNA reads TGTGCCAGCTCACCACCTGTCCAGAGCACAGATACGCAGTATTTT.

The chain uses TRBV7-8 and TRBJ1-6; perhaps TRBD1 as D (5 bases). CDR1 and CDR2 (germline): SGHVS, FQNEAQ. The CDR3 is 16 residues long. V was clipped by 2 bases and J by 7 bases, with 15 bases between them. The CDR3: CASSLKEGWGNSPLHF. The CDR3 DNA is TGTGCCAGCAGCTTAAAGGAGGGTTGGGGGAATTCACCCCTCCACTTT.

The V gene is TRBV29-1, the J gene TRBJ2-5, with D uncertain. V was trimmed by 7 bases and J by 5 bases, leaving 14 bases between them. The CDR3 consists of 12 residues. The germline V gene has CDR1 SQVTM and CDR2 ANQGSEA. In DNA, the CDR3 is TGCAGCGCTAGGCACGGCCGGGAGACCCAGTACTTC. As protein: CSARHGRETQYF.

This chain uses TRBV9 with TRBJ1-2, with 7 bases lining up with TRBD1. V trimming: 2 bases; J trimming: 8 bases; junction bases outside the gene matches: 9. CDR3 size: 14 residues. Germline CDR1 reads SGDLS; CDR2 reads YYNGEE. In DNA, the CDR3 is TGTGCCAGCAGCGTCTTGGGACAGCCATTGGGCTACACCTTC. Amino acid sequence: CASSVLGQPLGYTF.

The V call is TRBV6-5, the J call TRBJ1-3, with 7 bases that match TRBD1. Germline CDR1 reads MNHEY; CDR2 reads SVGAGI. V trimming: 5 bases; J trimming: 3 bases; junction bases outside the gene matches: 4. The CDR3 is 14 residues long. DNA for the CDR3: TGTGCCAGCAGTCCCGGGACAGTTGGAAACACCATATATTTT. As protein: CASSPGTVGNTIYF.

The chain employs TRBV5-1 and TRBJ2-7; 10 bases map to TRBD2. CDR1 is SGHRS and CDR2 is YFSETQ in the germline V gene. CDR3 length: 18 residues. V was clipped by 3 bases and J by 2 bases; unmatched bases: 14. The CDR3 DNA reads TGCGCCAGCAGCTCCGCCCGAACGACTAGCGGGCTTGCCTACGAGCAGTACTTC. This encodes CASSSARTTSGLAYEQYF. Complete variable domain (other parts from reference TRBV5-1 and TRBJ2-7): KAGVTQTPRYLIKTRGQQVTLSCSPISGHRSVSWYQQTPGQGLQFLFEYFSETQRNKGNFPGRFSGRQFSNSRSEMNVSTLELGDSALYLCASSSARTTSGLAYEQYFGPGTRLTVT.

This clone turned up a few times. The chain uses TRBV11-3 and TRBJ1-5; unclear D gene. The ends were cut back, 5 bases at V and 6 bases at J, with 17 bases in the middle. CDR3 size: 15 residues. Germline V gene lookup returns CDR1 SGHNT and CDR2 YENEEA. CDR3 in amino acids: CASSLRWRAPQPQHF. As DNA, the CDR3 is TGTGCCAGCAGCCTGCGGTGGAGGGCGCCTCAGCCCCAGCATTTT.

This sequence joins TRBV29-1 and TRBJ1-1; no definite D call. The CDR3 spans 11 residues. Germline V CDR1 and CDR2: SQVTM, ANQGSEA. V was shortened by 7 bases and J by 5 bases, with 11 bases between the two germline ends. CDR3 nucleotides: TGCAGCGCTGTTCGGGTTACTGAAGCTTTCTTT. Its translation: CSAVRVTEAFF.

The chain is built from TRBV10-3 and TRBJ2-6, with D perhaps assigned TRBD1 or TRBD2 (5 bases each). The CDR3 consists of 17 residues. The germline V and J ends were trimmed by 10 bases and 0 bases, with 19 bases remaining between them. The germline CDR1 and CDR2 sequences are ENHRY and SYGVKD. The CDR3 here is CATSSGTVGSGANVLTF. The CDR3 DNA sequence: TGTGCCACAAGTTCCGGGACGGTCGGCTCTGGGGCCAACGTCCTGACTTTC.

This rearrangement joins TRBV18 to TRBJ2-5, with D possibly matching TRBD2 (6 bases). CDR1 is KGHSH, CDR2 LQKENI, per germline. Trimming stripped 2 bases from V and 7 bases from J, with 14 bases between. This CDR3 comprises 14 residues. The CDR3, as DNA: TGTGCCAGCTCACCAACCGACCGGGGAGGGACCCAGTACTTC. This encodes CASSPTDRGGTQYF.

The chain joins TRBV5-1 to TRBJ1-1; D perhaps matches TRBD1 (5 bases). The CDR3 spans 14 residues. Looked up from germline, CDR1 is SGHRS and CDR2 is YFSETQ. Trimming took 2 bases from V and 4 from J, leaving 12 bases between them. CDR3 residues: CASSLWGAGTEAFF. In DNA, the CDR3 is TGCGCCAGCAGCTTATGGGGCGCGGGCACTGAAGCTTTCTTT.

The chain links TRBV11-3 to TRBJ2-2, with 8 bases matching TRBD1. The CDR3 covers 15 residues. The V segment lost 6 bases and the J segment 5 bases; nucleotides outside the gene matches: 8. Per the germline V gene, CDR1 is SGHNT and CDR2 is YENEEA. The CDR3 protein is CASSPDRGGTGELFF. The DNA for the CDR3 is TGTGCCAGCAGTCCTGACAGGGGCGGAACCGGGGAGCTGTTTTTT.

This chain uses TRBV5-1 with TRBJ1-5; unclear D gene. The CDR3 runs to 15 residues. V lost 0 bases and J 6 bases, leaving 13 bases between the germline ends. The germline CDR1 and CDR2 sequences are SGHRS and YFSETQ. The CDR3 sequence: CASSLDASQSQPQHF. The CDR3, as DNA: TGCGCCAGCAGCTTGGACGCCTCCCAGAGTCAGCCCCAGCATTTT. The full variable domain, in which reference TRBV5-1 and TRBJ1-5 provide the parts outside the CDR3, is KAGVTQTPRYLIKTRGQQVTLSCSPISGHRSVSWYQQTPGQGLQFLFEYFSETQRNKGNFPGRFSGRQFSNSRSEMNVSTLELGDSALYLCASSLDASQSQPQHFGDGTRLSIL.

CDR3 in amino acids: CAWGPGAAALHF. The CDR3 region has the DNA TGTGCCTGGGGGCCCGGAGCAGCGGCCCTCCACTTT. The chain has TRBV30 and TRBJ1-6, with unresolved D. Trimming pared 5 bases from V and 14 bases from J, leaving 16 bases between. This CDR3 is 12 amino acids long. Per germline, CDR1 GTSNPN and CDR2 SVGIG (reference sequence).

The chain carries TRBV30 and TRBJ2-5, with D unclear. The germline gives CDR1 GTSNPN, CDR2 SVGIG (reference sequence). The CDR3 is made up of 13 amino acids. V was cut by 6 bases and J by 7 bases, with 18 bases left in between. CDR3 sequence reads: CACTLGRPGTQYF. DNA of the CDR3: TGTGCCTGTACGCTAGGGCGACCGGGGACCCAGTACTTC.

The CDR3 spells CAISADRENTEAFF. CDR3 DNA sequence: TGTGCCATCAGTGCGGACAGGGAGAACACTGAAGCTTTCTTT. The chain employs TRBV10-3 and TRBJ1-1, with TRBD1 matching over 8 bases. CDR1 and CDR2 (germline): ENHRY, SYGVKD. With V trimmed by 4 bases and J by 1 base, 2 bases remained unmatched. The CDR3 is 14 residues long.

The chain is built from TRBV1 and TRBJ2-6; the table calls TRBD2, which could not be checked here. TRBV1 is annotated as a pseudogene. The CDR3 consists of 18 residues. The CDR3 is CTSSQDRGFPPGANVLTF. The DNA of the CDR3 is TGCACCAGCAGCCAAGATCGCGGGTTCCCACCCGGGGCCAACGTCCTGACTTTC.

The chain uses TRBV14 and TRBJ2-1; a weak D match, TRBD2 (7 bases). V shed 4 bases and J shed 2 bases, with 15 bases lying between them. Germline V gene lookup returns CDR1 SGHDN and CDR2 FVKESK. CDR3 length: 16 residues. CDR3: CASSREAGTTYNEQFF. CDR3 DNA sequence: TGTGCCAGCAGCCGAGAAGCGGGGACAACCTACAATGAGCAGTTCTTC. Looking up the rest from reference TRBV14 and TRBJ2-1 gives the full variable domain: EAGVTQFPSHSVIEKGQTVTLRCDPISGHDNLYWYRRVMGKEIKFLLHFVKESKQDESGMPNNRFLAERTGGTYSTLKVQPAELEDSGVYFCASSREAGTTYNEQFFGPGTRLTVL.

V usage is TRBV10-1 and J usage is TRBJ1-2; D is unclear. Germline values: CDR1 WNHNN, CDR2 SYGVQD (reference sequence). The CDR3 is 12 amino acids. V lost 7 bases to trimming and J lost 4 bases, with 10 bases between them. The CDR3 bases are TGCGCCAGCAAGGACGGTTTCTATGGCTACACCTTC. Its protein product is CASKDGFYGYTF.

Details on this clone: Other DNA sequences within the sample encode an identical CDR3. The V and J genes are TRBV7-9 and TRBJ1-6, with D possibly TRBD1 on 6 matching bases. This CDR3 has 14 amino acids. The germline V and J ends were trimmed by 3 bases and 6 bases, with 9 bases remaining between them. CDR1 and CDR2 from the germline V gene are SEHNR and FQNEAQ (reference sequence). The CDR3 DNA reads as TGTGCCAGCAGCTTTACAGGGTTTAATTCACCCCTCCACTTT. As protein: CASSFTGFNSPLHF.